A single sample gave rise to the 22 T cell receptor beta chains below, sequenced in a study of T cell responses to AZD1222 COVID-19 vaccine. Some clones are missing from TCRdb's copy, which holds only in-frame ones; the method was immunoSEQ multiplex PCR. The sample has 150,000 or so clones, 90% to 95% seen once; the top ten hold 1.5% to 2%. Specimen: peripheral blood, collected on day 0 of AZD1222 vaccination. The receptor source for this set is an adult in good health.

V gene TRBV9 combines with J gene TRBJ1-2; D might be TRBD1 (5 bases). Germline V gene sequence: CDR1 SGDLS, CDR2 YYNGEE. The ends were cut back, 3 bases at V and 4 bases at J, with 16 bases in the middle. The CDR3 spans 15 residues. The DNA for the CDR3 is TGTGCCAGCAGCGCGGGGCCGGACTTAATCTATGGCTACACCTTC. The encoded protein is CASSAGPDLIYGYTF.

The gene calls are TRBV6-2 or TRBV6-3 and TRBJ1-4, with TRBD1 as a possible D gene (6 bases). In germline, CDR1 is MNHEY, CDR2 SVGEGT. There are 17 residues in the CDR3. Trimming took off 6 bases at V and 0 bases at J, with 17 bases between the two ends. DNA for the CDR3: TGTGCCAGCAGCTCCACCACCGGGACAACAACTAATGAAAAACTGTTTTTT. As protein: CASSSTTGTTTNEKLFF.

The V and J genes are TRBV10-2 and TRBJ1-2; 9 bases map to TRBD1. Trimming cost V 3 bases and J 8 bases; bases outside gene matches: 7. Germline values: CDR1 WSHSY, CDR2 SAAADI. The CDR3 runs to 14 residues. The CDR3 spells CASSDPDRGEGYTF. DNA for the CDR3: TGCGCCAGCAGTGACCCAGACAGGGGGGAAGGCTACACCTTC.

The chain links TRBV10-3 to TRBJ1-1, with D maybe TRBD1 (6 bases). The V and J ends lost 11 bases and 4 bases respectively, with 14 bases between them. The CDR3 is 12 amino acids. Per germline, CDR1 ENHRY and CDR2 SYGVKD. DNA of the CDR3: TGTGCCTCAGTGGGGGCCGGCACTGAAGCTTTCTTT. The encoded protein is CASVGAGTEAFF.

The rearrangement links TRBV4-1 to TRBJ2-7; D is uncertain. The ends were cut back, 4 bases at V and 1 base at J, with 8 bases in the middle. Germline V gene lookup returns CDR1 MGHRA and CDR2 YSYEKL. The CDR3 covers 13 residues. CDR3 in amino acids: CASSLSASYEQYF. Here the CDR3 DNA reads TGCGCCAGCAGCCTCAGTGCGTCCTACGAGCAGTACTTC.

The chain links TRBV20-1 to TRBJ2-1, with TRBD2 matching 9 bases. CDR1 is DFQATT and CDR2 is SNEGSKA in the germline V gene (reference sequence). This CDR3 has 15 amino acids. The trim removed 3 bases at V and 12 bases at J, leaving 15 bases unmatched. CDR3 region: CSASAPGASGNGQFF. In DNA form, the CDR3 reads TGCAGTGCTAGTGCTCCCGGTGCTAGCGGGAACGGGCAGTTCTTC.

Written as DNA, the CDR3 is TGCGCCAGCACGCTAGCAGGGGGCGGACAGCCCCAGCATTTT. It encodes CASTLAGGGQPQHF. This chain joins TRBV5-1 and TRBJ1-5; 8 positions agree with TRBD1. J gave up 7 bases and V 6 bases, and 9 bases lay outside the gene matches. The CDR3 runs to 14 residues. CDR1 SGHRS and CDR2 YFSETQ come from the germline V gene. Based on the CDR3 plus reference TRBV5-1 and TRBJ1-5, the full variable domain is KAGVTQTPRYLIKTRGQQVTLSCSPISGHRSVSWYQQTPGQGLQFLFEYFSETQRNKGNFPGRFSGRQFSNSRSEMNVSTLELGDSALYLCASTLAGGGQPQHFGDGTRLSIL.

The CDR3 DNA follows: TGCGCCAGCAACCCCTCAGGGAGGAGCACCGGGGAGCTGTTTTTT. As protein: CASNPSGRSTGELFF. The chain combines TRBV5-1 with TRBJ2-2, with D possibly matching TRBD2 (6 bases). The V gene's germline CDR1 is SGHRS and CDR2 YFSETQ. The CDR3 covers 15 residues. V gave up 6 bases and J gave up 4 bases, with 16 bases separating them. The variable domain in full, completed from reference TRBV5-1 and TRBJ2-2, reads KAGVTQTPRYLIKTRGQQVTLSCSPISGHRSVSWYQQTPGQGLQFLFEYFSETQRNKGNFPGRFSGRQFSNSRSEMNVSTLELGDSALYLCASNPSGRSTGELFFGEGSRLTVL.

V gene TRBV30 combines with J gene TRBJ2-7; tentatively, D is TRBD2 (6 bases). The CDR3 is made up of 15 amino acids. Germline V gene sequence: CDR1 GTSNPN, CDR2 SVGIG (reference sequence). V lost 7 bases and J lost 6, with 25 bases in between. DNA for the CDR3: TGTGCCTTGATTGGAGAAGCAGGGAGGCTGGGCGAGCAGTACTTC. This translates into CALIGEAGRLGEQYF.

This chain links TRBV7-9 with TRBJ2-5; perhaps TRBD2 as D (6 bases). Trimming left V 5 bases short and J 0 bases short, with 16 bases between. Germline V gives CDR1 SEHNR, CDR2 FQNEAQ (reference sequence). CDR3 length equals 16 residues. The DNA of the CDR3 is TGTGCCAGCAGCCTCCCGGGAGCAAGGTACCAAGAGACCCAGTACTTC. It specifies CASSLPGARYQETQYF.

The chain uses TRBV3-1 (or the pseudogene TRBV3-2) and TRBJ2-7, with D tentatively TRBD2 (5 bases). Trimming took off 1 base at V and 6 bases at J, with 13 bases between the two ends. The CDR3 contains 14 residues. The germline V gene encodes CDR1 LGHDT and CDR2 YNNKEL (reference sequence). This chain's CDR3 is CASSQGTLGFEQYF. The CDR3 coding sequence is TGTGCCAGCAGCCAAGGGACTCTGGGTTTCGAGCAGTACTTC.

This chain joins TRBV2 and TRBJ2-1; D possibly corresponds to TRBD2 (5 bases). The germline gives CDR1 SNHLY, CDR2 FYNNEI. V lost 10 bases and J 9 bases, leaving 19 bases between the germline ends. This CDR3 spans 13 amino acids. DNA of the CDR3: TGTGCCAACCGATTCCGGGGAAAAGGTGAGCAGTTCTTC. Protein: CANRFRGKGEQFF.

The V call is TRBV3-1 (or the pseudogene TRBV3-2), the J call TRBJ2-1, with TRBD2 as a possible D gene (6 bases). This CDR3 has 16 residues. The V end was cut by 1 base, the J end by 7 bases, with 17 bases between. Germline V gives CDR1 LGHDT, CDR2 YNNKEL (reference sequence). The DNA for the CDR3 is TGTGCCAGCAGCCAAGTGGCTAGCGTCATGAGGAATGAGCAGTTCTTC. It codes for CASSQVASVMRNEQFF.

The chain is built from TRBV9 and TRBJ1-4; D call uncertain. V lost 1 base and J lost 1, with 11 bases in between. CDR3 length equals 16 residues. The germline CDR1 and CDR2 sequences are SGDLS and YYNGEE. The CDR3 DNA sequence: TGTGCCAGCAGCGTATCGCCGGCCAGAACTAATGAAAAACTGTTTTTT. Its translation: CASSVSPARTNEKLFF.

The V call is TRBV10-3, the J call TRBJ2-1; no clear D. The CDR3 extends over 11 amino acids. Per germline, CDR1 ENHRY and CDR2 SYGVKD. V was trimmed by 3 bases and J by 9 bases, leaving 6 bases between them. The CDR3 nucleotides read TGTGCCATCAGTGAAGTAGGTGAGCAGTTCTTC. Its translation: CAISEVGEQFF.

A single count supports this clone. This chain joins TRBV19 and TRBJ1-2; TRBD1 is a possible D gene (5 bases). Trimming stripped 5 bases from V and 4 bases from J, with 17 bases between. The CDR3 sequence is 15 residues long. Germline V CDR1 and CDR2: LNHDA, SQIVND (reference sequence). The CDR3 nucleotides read TGTGCCAGTAGTGGCCTCAGGGAGCAGATCTATGGCTACACCTTC. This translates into CASSGLREQIYGYTF.

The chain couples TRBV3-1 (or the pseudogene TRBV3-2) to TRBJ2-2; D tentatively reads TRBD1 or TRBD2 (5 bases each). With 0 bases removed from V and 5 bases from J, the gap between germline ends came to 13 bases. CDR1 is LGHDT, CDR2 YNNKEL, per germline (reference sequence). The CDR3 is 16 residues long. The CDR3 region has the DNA TGTGCCAGCAGCCAAGAAAGGGGTCGAGGGACCGGGGAGCTGTTTTTT. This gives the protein CASSQERGRGTGELFF.

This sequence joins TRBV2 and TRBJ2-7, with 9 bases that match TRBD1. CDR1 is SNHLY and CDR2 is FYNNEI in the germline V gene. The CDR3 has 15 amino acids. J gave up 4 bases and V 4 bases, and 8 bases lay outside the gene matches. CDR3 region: CASSGRPGQGYEQYF. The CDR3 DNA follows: TGTGCCAGCAGTGGTAGACCGGGACAGGGTTACGAGCAGTACTTC.

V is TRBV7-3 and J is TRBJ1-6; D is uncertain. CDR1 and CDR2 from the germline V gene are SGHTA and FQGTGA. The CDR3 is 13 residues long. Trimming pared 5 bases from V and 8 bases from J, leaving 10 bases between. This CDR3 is CASSNDRDSPLHF. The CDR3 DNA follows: TGTGCCAGCAGCAACGACCGTGATTCACCCCTCCACTTT.

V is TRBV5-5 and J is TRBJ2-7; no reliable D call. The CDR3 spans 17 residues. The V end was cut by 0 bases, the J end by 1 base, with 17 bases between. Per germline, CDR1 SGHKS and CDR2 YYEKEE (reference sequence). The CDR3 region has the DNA TGTGCCAGCAGCTTGGCCGGTTTAAAGCGTAAATCCTACGAGCAGTACTTC. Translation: CASSLAGLKRKSYEQYF.

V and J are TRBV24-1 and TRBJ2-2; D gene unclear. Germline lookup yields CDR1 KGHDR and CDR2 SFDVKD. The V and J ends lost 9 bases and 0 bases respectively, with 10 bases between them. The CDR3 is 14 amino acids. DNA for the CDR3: TGTGCCACCCAGGCCCGGACGAACACCGGGGAGCTGTTTTTT. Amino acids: CATQARTNTGELFF.

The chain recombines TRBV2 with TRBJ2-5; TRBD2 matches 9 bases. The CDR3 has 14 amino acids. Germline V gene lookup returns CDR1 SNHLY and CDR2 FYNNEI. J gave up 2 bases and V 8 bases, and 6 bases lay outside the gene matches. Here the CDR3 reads CASGTSLQQETQYF. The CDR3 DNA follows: TGTGCCAGCGGGACTAGCCTCCAACAAGAGACCCAGTACTTC.